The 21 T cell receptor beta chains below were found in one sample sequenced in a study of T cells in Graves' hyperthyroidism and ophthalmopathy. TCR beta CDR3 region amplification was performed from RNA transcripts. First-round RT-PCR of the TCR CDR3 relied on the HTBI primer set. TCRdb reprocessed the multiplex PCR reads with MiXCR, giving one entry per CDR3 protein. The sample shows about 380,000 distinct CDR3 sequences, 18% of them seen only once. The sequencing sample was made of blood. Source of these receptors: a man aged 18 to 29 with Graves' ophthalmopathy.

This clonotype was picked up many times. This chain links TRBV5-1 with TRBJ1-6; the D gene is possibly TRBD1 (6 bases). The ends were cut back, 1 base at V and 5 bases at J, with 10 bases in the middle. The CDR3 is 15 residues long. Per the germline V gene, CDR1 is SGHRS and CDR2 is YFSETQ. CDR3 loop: CASSLWGADNSPLHF. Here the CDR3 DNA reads TGCGCCAGCAGCTTGTGGGGGGCCGATAATTCACCCCTCCACTTT.

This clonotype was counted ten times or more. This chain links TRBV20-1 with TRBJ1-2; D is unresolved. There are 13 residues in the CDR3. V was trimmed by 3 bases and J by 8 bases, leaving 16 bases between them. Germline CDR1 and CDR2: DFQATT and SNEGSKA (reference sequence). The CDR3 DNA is TGCAGTGCTAGCCCGAAGCCGGGATGGGGCTACACCTTC. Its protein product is CSASPKPGWGYTF.

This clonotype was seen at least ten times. The CDR3 loop reads CASSAIRGARTEAFF. CDR3 in DNA: TGTGCCAGCAGTGCTATACGGGGGGCGAGAACTGAAGCTTTCTTT. This chain connects TRBV2 to TRBJ1-1; TRBD1 is a possible D gene (6 bases). The germline V gene encodes CDR1 SNHLY and CDR2 FYNNEI. This CDR3 contains 15 residues. Trimming removed 4 bases from V and 5 bases from J, with 17 bases in between.

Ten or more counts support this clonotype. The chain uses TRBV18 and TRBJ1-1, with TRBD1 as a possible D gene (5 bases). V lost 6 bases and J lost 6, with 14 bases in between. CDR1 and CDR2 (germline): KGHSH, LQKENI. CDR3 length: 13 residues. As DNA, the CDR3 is TGTGCCAGCTCCCCTACTAGGGGTGCTGAAGCTTTCTTT. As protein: CASSPTRGAEAFF.

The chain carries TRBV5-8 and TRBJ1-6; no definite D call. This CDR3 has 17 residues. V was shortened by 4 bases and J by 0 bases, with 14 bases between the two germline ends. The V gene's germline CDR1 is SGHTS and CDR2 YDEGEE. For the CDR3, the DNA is TGTGCCAGCAGCCCTGAAGGGAAAAGCTCCTATAATTCACCCCTCCACTTT. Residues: CASSPEGKSSYNSPLHF.

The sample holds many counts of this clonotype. CDR3 DNA sequence: TGTGCCAGCTCACCCGGGACAGGGCGGACTGAAGCTTTCTTT. Translating it yields CASSPGTGRTEAFF. The chain carries TRBV18 and TRBJ1-1, with TRBD1 matching over 9 bases. CDR1 KGHSH and CDR2 LQKENI come from the germline V gene. This CDR3 is built from 14 residues. V was pared by 3 bases and J by 5 bases, with 4 bases of the junction left unmatched.

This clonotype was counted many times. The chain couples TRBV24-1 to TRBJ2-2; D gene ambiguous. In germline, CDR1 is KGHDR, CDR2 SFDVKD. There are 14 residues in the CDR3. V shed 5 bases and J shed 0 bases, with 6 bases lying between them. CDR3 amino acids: CATSVRANTGELFF. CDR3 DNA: TGTGCCACCAGTGTCCGTGCGAACACCGGGGAGCTGTTTTTT.

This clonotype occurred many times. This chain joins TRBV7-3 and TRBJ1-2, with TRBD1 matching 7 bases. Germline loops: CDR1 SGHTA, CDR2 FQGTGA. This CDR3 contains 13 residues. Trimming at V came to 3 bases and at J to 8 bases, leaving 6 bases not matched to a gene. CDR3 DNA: TGTGCCAGCAGCTTCGAGGGGGCTGGAGGCTACACCTTC. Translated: CASSFEGAGGYTF.

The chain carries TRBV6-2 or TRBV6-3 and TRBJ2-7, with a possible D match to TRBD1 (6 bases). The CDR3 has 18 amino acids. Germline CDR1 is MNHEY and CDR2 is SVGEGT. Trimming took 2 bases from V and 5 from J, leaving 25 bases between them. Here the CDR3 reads CASSYATGIRGVTDEQYF. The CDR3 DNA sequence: TGTGCCAGCAGTTACGCTACAGGGATTAGGGGCGTCACTGACGAGCAGTACTTC.

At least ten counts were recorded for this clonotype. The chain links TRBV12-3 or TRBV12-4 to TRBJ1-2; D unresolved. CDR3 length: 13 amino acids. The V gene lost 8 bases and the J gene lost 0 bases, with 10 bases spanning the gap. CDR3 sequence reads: CASSPGANYGYTF. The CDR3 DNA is TGTGCCAGCTCACCGGGAGCTAACTATGGCTACACCTTC.

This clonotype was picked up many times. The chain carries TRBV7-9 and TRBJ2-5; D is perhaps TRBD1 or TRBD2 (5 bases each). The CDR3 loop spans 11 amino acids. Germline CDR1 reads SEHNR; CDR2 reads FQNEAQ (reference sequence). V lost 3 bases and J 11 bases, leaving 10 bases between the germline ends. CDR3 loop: CASSLGTPQYF. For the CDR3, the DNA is TGTGCCAGCAGCTTGGGGACCCCTCAGTACTTC.

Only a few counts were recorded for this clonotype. The CDR3 here is CSAQTGFWNTGELFF. Written as DNA, the CDR3 is TGCAGTGCGCAGACAGGGTTCTGGAACACCGGGGAGCTGTTTTTT. This chain links TRBV20-1 with TRBJ2-2, with TRBD1 matching 7 bases. J lost 1 base, V lost 6 bases, and 8 bases had no gene match. The V gene's germline CDR1 is DFQATT and CDR2 SNEGSKA (reference sequence). This CDR3 comprises 15 residues.

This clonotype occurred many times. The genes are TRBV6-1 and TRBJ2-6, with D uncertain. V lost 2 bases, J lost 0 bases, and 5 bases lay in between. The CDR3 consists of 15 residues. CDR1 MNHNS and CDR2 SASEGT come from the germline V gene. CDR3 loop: CASSERFSGANVLTF. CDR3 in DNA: TGTGCCAGCAGTGAACGGTTCTCTGGGGCCAACGTCCTGACTTTC.

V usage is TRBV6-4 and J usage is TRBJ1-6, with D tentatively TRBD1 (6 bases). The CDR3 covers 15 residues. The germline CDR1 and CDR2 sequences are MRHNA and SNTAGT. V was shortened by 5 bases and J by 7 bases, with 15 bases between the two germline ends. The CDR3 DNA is TGTGCCAGCAGTACGGGACAAGGAGAGAATTCACCCCTCCACTTT. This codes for CASSTGQGENSPLHF.

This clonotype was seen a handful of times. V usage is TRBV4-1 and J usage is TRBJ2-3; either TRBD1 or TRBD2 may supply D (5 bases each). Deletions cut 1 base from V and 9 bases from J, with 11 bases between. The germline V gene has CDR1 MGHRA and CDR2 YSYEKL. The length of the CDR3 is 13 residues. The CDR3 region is CASSQVGEWTQYF. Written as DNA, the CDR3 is TGCGCCAGCAGCCAAGTAGGGGAGTGGACGCAGTATTTT.

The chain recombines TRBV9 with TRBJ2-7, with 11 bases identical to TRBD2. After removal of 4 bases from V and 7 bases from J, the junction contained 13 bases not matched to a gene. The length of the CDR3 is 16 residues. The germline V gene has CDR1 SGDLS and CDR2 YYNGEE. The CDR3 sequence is CASSPHLTSGAGEQYF. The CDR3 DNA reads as TGTGCCAGCAGCCCCCATCTGACTAGCGGGGCGGGAGAGCAGTACTTC.

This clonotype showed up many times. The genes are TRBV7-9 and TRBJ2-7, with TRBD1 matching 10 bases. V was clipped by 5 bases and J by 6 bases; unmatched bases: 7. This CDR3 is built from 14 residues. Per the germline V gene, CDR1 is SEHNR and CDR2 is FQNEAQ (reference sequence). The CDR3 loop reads CASSLDWTGGEQYF. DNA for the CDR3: TGTGCCAGCAGCCTGGATTGGACAGGGGGCGAGCAGTACTTC.

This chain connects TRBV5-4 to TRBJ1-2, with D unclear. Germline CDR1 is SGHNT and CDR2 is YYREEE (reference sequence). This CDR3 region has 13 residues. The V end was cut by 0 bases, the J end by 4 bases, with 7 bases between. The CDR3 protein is CASSLVSTYGYTF. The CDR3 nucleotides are TGTGCCAGCAGCTTGGTGTCCACCTATGGCTACACCTTC.

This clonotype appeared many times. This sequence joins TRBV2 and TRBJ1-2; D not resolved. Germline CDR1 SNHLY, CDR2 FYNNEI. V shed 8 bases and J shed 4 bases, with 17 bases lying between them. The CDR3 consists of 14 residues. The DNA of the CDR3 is TGTGCCAGCTCCCACCCGGCCGAGAGCTATGGCTACACCTTC. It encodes CASSHPAESYGYTF.

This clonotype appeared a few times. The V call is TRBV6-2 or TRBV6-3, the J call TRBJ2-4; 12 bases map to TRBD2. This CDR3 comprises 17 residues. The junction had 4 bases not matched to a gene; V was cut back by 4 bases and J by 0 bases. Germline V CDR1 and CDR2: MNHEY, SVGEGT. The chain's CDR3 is CASSFRTSGIAKNIQYF. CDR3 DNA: TGTGCCAGCAGTTTCCGGACTAGCGGGATAGCCAAAAACATTCAGTACTTC.

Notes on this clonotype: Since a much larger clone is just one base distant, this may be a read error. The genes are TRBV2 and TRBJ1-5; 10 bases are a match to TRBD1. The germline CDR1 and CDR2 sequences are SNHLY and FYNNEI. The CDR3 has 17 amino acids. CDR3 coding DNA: TGTGCCAGCAGTGAGAGGACAGGGGGAGGTAGCAGTCAGCCCCAGCATTTT. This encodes CASSERTGGGSSQPQHF.